Listed below are T cell receptor beta chains from one sample, sequenced in a study of neoadjuvant nivolumab and ipilimumab in lung cancer. Measured with immunoSEQ multiplex PCR; TCRdb has only the in-frame clones, and not every one. The repertoire consists of under 3,500 clones, with approximately 85% occurring once and the leading ten covering over 0.8%. The sequences come from tumor tissue, collected after neoadjuvant nivolumab, alone or with ipilimumab, at or shortly before surgery. The receptor set was obtained from an adult with non-small cell lung cancer. Both conserved end residues are part of each CDR3. Each record gives: clone size, V gene, J gene, D gene, CDR3 protein, CDR3 DNA. The D gene is left open where the match is weak. Size tells how often a clone was seen (once, few, many) or the class of an expanded clone, and some rows leave it out.

few	TRBV7-8	TRBJ1-1	TRBD1	CASSSRTGGRLDTEAFF	TGTGCCAGCAGCTCCCGGACAGGGGGCAGGTTAGACACTGAAGCTTTCTTT
few	TRBV4-2	TRBJ2-7	TRBD1	CASSLYRDSSYEQYF	TGTGCCAGCAGCCTTTACCGGGACAGCTCCTACGAGCAGTACTTC
.	TRBV5-5	TRBJ2-1	TRBD2	CASSKGLAENEQFF	TGTGCCAGCAGCAAGGGACTAGCGGAGAATGAGCAGTTCTTC
few	TRBV18	TRBJ2-7	.	CASSPLRLAGSEQYF	TGTGCCAGCTCGCCGCTTCGCCTCGCAGGCTCCGAGCAGTACTTC
.	TRBV7-9	TRBJ1-2	.	CASSFRGGGYGYTF	TGTGCCAGCAGCTTTCGCGGGGGGGGATATGGCTACACCTTC
.	TRBV7-6	TRBJ2-3	TRBD2	CASSYNPGLADISTDTQYF	TGTGCCAGCAGCTATAACCCGGGACTAGCGGATATAAGCACAGATACGCAGTATTTT
.	TRBV18	TRBJ2-1	TRBD2	CASSPPTSGPHNEQFF	TGTGCCAGCTCACCGCCGACTAGCGGGCCGCACAATGAGCAGTTCTTC
.	TRBV28	TRBJ2-3	TRBD2	CASRTSGGTDTQYF	TGTGCCAGCAGGACTAGCGGGGGCACAGATACGCAGTATTTT
.	TRBV10-1	TRBJ2-1	TRBD2	CASSLAGGLGNEQFF	TGCGCCAGCAGTCTAGCGGGAGGGCTGGGCAATGAGCAGTTCTTC
.	TRBV5-1	TRBJ1-5	.	CASSLVGQPQHF	TGCGCCAGCAGCTTGGTTGGTCAGCCCCAGCATTTT
.	TRBV10-3	TRBJ2-1	.	CAISESSGSNEQFF	TGTGCCATCAGTGAGTCGAGCGGGTCTAATGAGCAGTTCTTC
few	TRBV19	TRBJ1-3	TRBD1	CASRDRGTGNTIYF	TGTGCCAGTAGGGACAGGGGGACTGGAAACACCATATATTTT
once	TRBV30	TRBJ2-7	TRBD2	CAWGLADYEQYF	TGTGCCTGGGGACTAGCGGACTACGAGCAGTACTTC
.	TRBV5-1	TRBJ2-1	.	CASKLDGSRLFSSYNEQFF	TGCGCCAGCAAGCTTGATGGTAGCCGACTCTTCAGCTCCTACAATGAGCAGTTCTTC
.	TRBV28	TRBJ2-3	TRBD1	CASNRDSYTDTQYF	TGTGCCAGCAACCGGGACAGCTACACAGATACGCAGTATTTT
.	TRBV5-1	TRBJ2-2	TRBD2	CASSLVDSGRSRTGELFF	TGCGCCAGCAGCTTGGTGGATAGCGGGAGAAGTCGCACCGGGGAGCTGTTTTTT
.	TRBV28	TRBJ2-7	.	CASSPPGPLVGEQYF	TGTGCCAGCAGCCCTCCGGGACCACTCGTGGGGGAGCAGTACTTC
.	TRBV5-1	TRBJ2-1	TRBD2	CASSLGGTSGSHEQFF	TGCGCCAGCAGCTTGGGGGGGACTAGCGGGAGCCATGAGCAGTTCTTC
.	TRBV6-5	TRBJ1-5	.	CASSAWGNQPQHF	TGTGCCAGCAGTGCCTGGGGAAATCAGCCCCAGCATTTT
.	TRBV9	TRBJ1-2	.	CASSVDTGSGYTF	TGTGCCAGCAGCGTAGATACAGGGAGCGGCTACACCTTC
.	TRBV6-5	TRBJ2-7	.	CASSSRGAGRFVEQYF	TGTGCCAGCAGTTCCAGGGGGGCGGGACGTTTTGTAGAGCAGTACTTC
.	TRBV5-1	TRBJ2-1	TRBD1	CASSLGTGTGYNEQFF	TGCGCCAGCAGCTTGGGGACTGGGACAGGCTACAATGAGCAGTTCTTC
.	TRBV5-1	TRBJ2-1	TRBD1	CASREGTGGNNEQFF	TGCGCCAGCCGAGAGGGGACAGGGGGTAACAATGAGCAGTTCTTC
.	TRBV4-3	TRBJ1-2	.	CASSQDTRITNYGYTF	TGCGCCAGCAGCCAAGATACACGTATCACTAACTATGGCTACACCTTC
.	TRBV2	TRBJ1-5	TRBD1	CASSGDRSNQPQHF	TGTGCCAGCAGCGGGGACAGAAGCAATCAGCCCCAGCATTTT
.	TRBV5-6	TRBJ2-7	.	CASSLERTGPLAYEQYF	TGTGCCAGCAGCTTGGAGCGTACAGGACCCTTAGCCTACGAGCAGTACTTC
few	TRBV6-5	TRBJ2-7	.	CASRTAPRGEQYF	TGTGCCAGCAGGACCGCCCCCCGGGGCGAGCAGTACTTC
.	TRBV18	TRBJ2-1	TRBD2	CASSPMSLAGENEQFF	TGTGCCAGCTCACCAATGAGCCTAGCGGGAGAGAATGAGCAGTTCTTC
.	TRBV2	TRBJ2-2	TRBD2	CASRTSGRQVGELFF	TGTGCCAGCAGAACTAGCGGGAGGCAAGTCGGGGAGCTGTTTTTT
.	TRBV5-4	TRBJ2-3	.	CASSPDRGTDTQYF	TGTGCCAGCAGCCCGGACAGAGGCACAGATACGCAGTATTTT
.	TRBV6-6	TRBJ1-5	TRBD1	CASKPTGGPNQPQHF	TGTGCCAGCAAACCGACAGGGGGTCCCAATCAGCCCCAGCATTTT
.	TRBV6-5	TRBJ2-5	.	CASSPMRGTETQYF	TGTGCCAGCAGCCCTATGAGGGGGACTGAGACCCAGTACTTC